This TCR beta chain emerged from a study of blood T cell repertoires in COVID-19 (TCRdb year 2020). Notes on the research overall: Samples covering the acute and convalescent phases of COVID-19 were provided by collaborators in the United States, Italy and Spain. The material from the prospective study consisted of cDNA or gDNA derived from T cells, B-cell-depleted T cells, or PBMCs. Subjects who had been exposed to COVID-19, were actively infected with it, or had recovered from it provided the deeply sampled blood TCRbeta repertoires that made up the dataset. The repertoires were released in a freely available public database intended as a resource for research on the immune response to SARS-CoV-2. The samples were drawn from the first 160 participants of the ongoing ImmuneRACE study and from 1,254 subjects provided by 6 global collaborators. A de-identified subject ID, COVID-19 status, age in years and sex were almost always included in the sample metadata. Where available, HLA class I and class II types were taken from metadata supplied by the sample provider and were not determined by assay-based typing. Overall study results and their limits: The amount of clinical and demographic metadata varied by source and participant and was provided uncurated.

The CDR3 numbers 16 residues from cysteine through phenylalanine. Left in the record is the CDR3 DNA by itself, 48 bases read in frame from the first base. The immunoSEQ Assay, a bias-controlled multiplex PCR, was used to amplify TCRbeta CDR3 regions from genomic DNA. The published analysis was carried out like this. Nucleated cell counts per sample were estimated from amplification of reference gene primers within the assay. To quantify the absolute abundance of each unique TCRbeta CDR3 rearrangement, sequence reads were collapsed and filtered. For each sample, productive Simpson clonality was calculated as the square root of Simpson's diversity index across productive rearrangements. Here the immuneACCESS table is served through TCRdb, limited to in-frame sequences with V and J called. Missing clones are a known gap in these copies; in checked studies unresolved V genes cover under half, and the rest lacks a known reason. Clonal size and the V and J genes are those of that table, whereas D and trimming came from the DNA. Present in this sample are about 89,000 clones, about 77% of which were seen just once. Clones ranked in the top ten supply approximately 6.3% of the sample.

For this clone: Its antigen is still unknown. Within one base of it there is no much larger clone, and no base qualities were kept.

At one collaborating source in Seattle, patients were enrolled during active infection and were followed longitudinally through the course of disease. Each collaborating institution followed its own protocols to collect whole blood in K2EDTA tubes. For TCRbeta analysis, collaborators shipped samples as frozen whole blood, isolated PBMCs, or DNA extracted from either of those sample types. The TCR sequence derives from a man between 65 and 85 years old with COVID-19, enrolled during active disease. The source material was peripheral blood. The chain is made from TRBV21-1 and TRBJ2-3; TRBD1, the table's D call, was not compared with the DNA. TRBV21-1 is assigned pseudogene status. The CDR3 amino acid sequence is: CASSNVTGRLADTQYF. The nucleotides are TGTGCCAGCAGCAATGTGACAGGGAGGCTTGCAGATACGCAGTATTTT.